This TCR beta chain was recovered during a study of blood T cell repertoires in COVID-19. As for the study in general: Samples came from the United States, Italy and Spain, spanning acute and convalescent COVID-19. PBMCs, B-cell-depleted T cells, or T cells were the source of the cDNA or gDNA that made up the material.

Authors' methods: Amplified reference gene primers provided the basis for estimating nucleated cell counts. Only in-frame clones appear in the TCRdb table, and some are missing; sequencing was by immunoSEQ multiplex PCR. The V and J calls and the clone size are those of that table, but D and trimming were determined from the DNA. The data show approximately 300,000 clones, around 88% seen once. The CDR3 is made up of 13 amino acids. V lost 7 bases and J lost 2, with 11 bases in between. Germline V gene lookup returns CDR1 SGHAT and CDR2 FQDESV (reference sequence). The chain is built from TRBV11-1 and TRBJ2-5; D may be TRBD1 (6 bases). The receptor was derived from a woman between 45 and 65 years old with acute or convalescent COVID-19. The sample consisted of peripheral blood. The CDR3 region is CASIETGQETQYF. CDR3 nucleotide sequence: TGTGCCAGCATAGAGACAGGTCAAGAGACCCAGTACTTC. Full variable domain (missing parts from reference TRBV11-1 and TRBJ2-5): EAEVAQSPRYKITEKSQAVAFWCDPISGHATLYWYRQILGQGPELLVQFQDESVVDDSQLPKDRFSAERLKGVDSTLKIQPAELGDSAMYLCASIETGQETQYFGPGTRLLVL.